This T cell receptor (beta chain) was documented in a study of T cell changes during pregnancy in multiple sclerosis. Profiled with immunoSEQ multiplex PCR; TCRdb holds only in-frame clones, not every one. In the table there are about 60,000 clones, 90% to 95% of which are singletons. Germline trimming cut 4 bases from V and 0 bases from J; bases unmatched to any gene: 6. This CDR3 contains 18 residues. Germline V gene data show CDR1 as SGHTA and CDR2 as FQGNSA. This receptor was taken from a female donor with multiple sclerosis, enrolled in a pregnancy study. This sample comprised peripheral blood, obtained in the first trimester of pregnancy. The J gene is TRBJ2-6, the V gene TRBV7-2, with 10 bases aligning to TRBD2. The CDR3 here is CASSSGLAASSGANVLTF. CDR3 DNA: TGTGCCAGCAGCTCTGGACTAGCGGCGTCCTCTGGGGCCAACGTCCTGACTTTC.